The table lists the clone carrying this T cell receptor beta chain with a count of one. The assay was immunoSEQ multiplex PCR, and TCRdb's table has in-frame clones only and misses some. This table has more than 95,000 clones, 65% to 90% appearing once. The sample is drawn from a study of blood T cell repertoires in COVID-19. In germline, CDR1 is SEHNR, CDR2 FQNEAQ (reference sequence). The CDR3 has 16 residues. The V gene end was trimmed by 5 bases and the J gene end by 6 bases; junction bases not matched to a gene: 11. The V gene is TRBV7-9, the J gene TRBJ1-4, with 8 bases aligning to TRBD1. This TCR was sampled from a man aged 60 to 75 with acute or convalescent COVID-19. Specimen: peripheral blood. DNA of the CDR3: TGTGCCAGCAGCCAACTGGGGACAGGCGGCCATGAAAAACTGTTTTTT. This gives the protein CASSQLGTGGHEKLFF.